This T cell receptor beta chain was captured by sequencing in a study of blood T cell repertoires in COVID-19 (dated by TCRdb to between 2020 and 2021). Background on the whole study: Samples covering the acute and convalescent phases of COVID-19 were provided by collaborators in the United States, Italy and Spain. The prospective study material was composed of cDNA or gDNA derived from T cells, B-cell-depleted T cells, or PBMCs. Samples came from the ongoing ImmuneRACE study (first 160 participants) plus 1,254 subjects from 6 global collaborators. A de-identified subject ID, COVID-19 status, age in years and sex were almost always included in the sample metadata. Subjects who had been exposed to COVID-19, were actively infected with it, or had recovered from it provided the deeply sampled blood TCRbeta repertoires that made up the dataset. HLA class I and class II types, where available, came from metadata supplied by the sample provider rather than from assay-based typing. A freely available public database, intended as a resource for researchers studying the immune response to SARS-CoV-2, is where the repertoires were released.

Collaborating institutions collected whole blood in K2EDTA tubes following their own protocols. For TCRbeta analysis, collaborators shipped samples as frozen whole blood, isolated PBMCs, or DNA extracted from either of those sample types. Beyond this particular receptor, the publication reports: How much clinical and demographic metadata was included differed by source and by participant, and the metadata was provided uncurated.

TCRbeta CDR3 regions were amplified from genomic DNA using the immunoSEQ Assay, a bias-controlled multiplex PCR. The source study handled its data this way. The number of nucleated cells in each sample was estimated by amplification of reference gene primers within the assay. To quantify the absolute abundance of each unique TCRbeta CDR3 rearrangement, sequence reads were collapsed and filtered. For each sample, productive Simpson clonality was calculated by taking the square root of Simpson's diversity index across productive rearrangements. Held by TCRdb, this immuneACCESS table contains in-frame sequences only and omits some clones. Under half of the omission traces to an unresolved V gene where checked; the cause of the rest is unknown. D and trimming come from the DNA, and the V and J calls and clone size come from that table. The sample table lists about 75,000 clones, about 87% of them with a count of one. The ten largest clones capture approximately 6.8% of the sample.

A note on this clone: The antigen this receptor binds is unknown. No base quality information exists; no much larger clone differs at one position.

V and J lose 5 bases and 4 bases, and a span of 14 bases separates them. CDR1 PRHDT and CDR2 FYEKMQ are derived from the germline V gene (reference sequence). Measured from the cysteine to the phenylalanine, the CDR3 is 14 residues long. Only the CDR3 DNA is retained, 42 bases long and in frame from the first base. This receptor chain uses TRBV13 and TRBJ1-1, with TRBD1 perhaps the D gene, on 6 matching bases. The receptor was isolated from a woman in her seventies with acute or convalescent COVID-19. Sequencing was performed on peripheral blood. The nucleotide sequence is TGTGCCAGCAGCATCTACAGGGAGGGCACTGAAGCTTTCTTT. The translation is CASSIYREGTEAFF.